This T cell receptor beta chain came from a study of radiotherapy plus CTLA-4 blockade in lung cancer. Study background: Patients showed objective responses in 15% to 20% of cases, and disease control was achieved by approximately 33%. Findings of the study overall: Subsequent to radiotherapy plus ipilimumab, tumor-derived TCR clones underwent expansion in blood.

Repertoires were generated with immunoSEQ multiplex PCR, while TCRdb's copy carries only in-frame clones and drops some. The sample includes around 80,000 clones, 84% of them seen just once. Concerning this clone: What it binds is not known.

CDR1 SGHNT and CDR2 YYREEE come from the germline V gene (reference sequence). The V and J ends lost 4 bases and 5 bases respectively, with 15 bases between them. This CDR3 is 15 amino acids long. Sequenced here: peripheral blood, sampled from a patient treated with radiotherapy plus ipilimumab. The source is a human donor with non-small cell lung cancer who had stable disease on radiotherapy plus ipilimumab. The chain employs TRBV5-4 and TRBJ2-2; D is tentatively TRBD1 or TRBD2 (6 bases each). The CDR3 DNA reads as TGTGCCAGCAGCCTCTCAAAGGGGGGAACCGGGGAGCTGTTTTTT. Protein: CASSLSKGGTGELFF.